This T cell receptor (beta chain) was documented in a study of technical replicates of blood from several donors. The protocol was immunoSEQ multiplex PCR, while the TCRdb copy is restricted to in-frame clones and leaves out a portion. Of 75,000 to 100,000 clones listed, 95% are singletons. This CDR3 has 17 residues. The V gene's germline CDR1 is SGHNT and CDR2 YENEEA. V gave up 1 base and J gave up 3 bases; unmatched junction bases: 6. Sequenced material: T cells isolated from PBMCs. The chain carries TRBV11-3 and TRBJ2-2; 9 nucleotides agree with TRBD2. The sequence was obtained from a human donor in good health. CDR3 nucleotide sequence: TGTGCCAGCAGCTTAGTGTTTGCGGGAGGGGACACCGGGGAGCTGTTTTTT. This sequence encodes CASSLVFAGGDTGELFF.